This T cell receptor (beta chain) was sequenced during a study of T cell responses to AZD1222 COVID-19 vaccine. Across the study: Researchers grouped second doses given at about 4 or about 12 weeks into one pool.

TCRdb's copy holds only in-frame clones and misses some; the assay was immunoSEQ multiplex PCR. This table holds approximately 120,000 clones, approximately 93% found once. Points on this clone: Antigen: not known.

Per germline, CDR1 KGHDR and CDR2 SFDVKD. Deletions cut 5 bases from V and 2 bases from J, with 16 bases between. This CDR3 contains 16 residues. Points from the study as a whole: Among AZD1222 vaccinees, only six or seven were seropositive at baseline. There were repertoire samples only from the period after the peak T cell response.

V gene TRBV24-1 combines with J gene TRBJ2-3; no reliable D call. The clonotype originates from an adult in good health. This sample comprised peripheral blood, obtained on day 0 of AZD1222 vaccination. CDR3 in amino acids: CATSGAHEGFTDTQYF. The CDR3 nucleotides are TGTGCCACCAGTGGCGCACATGAAGGGTTCACAGATACGCAGTATTTT.